These 10 T cell receptor beta chains originate from one sample sequenced in a study of cytomegalovirus exposure and HLA in healthy donors. The primer mix had 60 Vbeta and 13 Jbeta primers. TCRdb's copy holds only in-frame clones and misses some; the assay was immunoSEQ multiplex PCR. The table lists 150,000 to 200,000 clones, 65% to 85% of them singletons, with 5% to 6% in the top ten. The specimen sequenced was PBMCs. The origin of the receptors is a woman in her 30s in good health and CMV-seropositive.

The V gene is TRBV27, the J gene TRBJ1-2, with D perhaps TRBD1 (5 bases). V lost 5 bases, J lost 5 bases, and 18 bases lay in between. Germline V lookup: CDR1 MNHEY, CDR2 SMNVEV (reference sequence). The CDR3 loop spans 15 amino acids. The CDR3 region is CASSTRPDSYYGYTF. The CDR3, as DNA: TGTGCCAGCAGTACCCGGCCCGACAGCTATTATGGCTACACCTTC.

The chain recombines TRBV7-9 with TRBJ2-1; 12 nucleotides agree with TRBD2. This CDR3 is built from 17 residues. The germline CDR1 and CDR2 sequences are SEHNR and FQNEAQ (reference sequence). V trimming: 1 base; J trimming: 4 bases; junction bases outside the gene matches: 5. This CDR3 reads CASSLVTTSGGYNEQFF. CDR3 in DNA: TGTGCCAGCAGCTTAGTCACGACTAGCGGGGGTTACAATGAGCAGTTCTTC.

The J gene is TRBJ2-7, the V gene TRBV5-1, with 8 bases lining up with TRBD1. Germline V gene sequence: CDR1 SGHRS, CDR2 YFSETQ. There are 15 residues in the CDR3. V lost 0 bases to trimming and J lost 2 bases; unmatched junction nucleotides: 4. CDR3 amino acids: CASSLGTGRPYEQYF. The CDR3 region has the DNA TGCGCCAGCAGCTTGGGGACAGGGCGGCCCTACGAGCAGTACTTC.

The chain has TRBV6-1 and TRBJ2-3; 10 nucleotides match TRBD2. Germline lookup yields CDR1 MNHNS and CDR2 SASEGT. V dropped 4 bases and J dropped 4; count of bases not matched to a gene: 20. This CDR3 has 20 residues. The CDR3 sequence is CASSAHAPLWLAGDADTQYF. In DNA, the CDR3 is TGTGCCAGCAGTGCCCACGCCCCTCTATGGCTAGCGGGAGATGCAGATACGCAGTATTTT.

This clone was picked up one time. The V call is TRBV7-8, the J call TRBJ2-7; D ambiguous. The CDR3 covers 16 residues. V lost 4 bases, J lost 3 bases, and 19 bases lay in between. Germline-derived CDR1 and CDR2 are SGHVS and FQNEAQ. The CDR3 loop reads CASSSPFAALDYEQYF. The CDR3 DNA sequence: TGTGCCAGCAGCTCACCGTTCGCCGCTTTAGACTACGAGCAGTACTTC.

This clone was seen only once. The rearrangement links TRBV27 to TRBJ1-1, with D perhaps matching TRBD1 (6 bases). Per germline, CDR1 MNHEY and CDR2 SMNVEV (reference sequence). This CDR3 contains 13 residues. V was pared by 7 bases and J by 8 bases, with 17 bases between. CDR3 coding DNA: TGTGCCAGCACGGGACACGGCTCGTTAGAAGCTTTCTTT. Its protein is CASTGHGSLEAFF.

CDR3 sequence: CATSRGTGARYGYTF. In DNA form, the CDR3 reads TGTGCCACCAGCAGAGGTACAGGGGCACGGTATGGCTACACCTTC. V usage is TRBV15 and J usage is TRBJ1-2, with TRBD1 identical over 7 bases. This CDR3 is built from 15 residues. From germline, CDR1 is LNHNV and CDR2 YYDKDF (reference sequence). Trimming removed 1 base from V and 5 bases from J; junction bases left unmatched: 7.

CDR3 residues: CASSRRDRGTYEQYF. CDR3 bases: TGTGCCAGCAGCCGCCGGGACAGGGGCACATACGAGCAGTACTTC. V usage is TRBV6-5 and J usage is TRBJ2-7; 10 positions match TRBD1. V was pared by 6 bases and J by 4 bases, with 9 bases of the junction left unmatched. The germline V gene encodes CDR1 MNHEY and CDR2 SVGAGI. This CDR3 spans 15 amino acids.

This clone has just a few counts. The rearrangement uses TRBV19 and TRBJ1-4, with D uncertain. The CDR3 length is 15 residues. Germline-derived CDR1 and CDR2 are LNHDA and SQIVND (reference sequence). V was shortened by 5 bases and J by 4 bases, with 14 bases between the two germline ends. This CDR3 reads CASSPLTAFNEKLFF. In DNA form, the CDR3 reads TGTGCCAGTAGTCCCCTCACAGCTTTTAATGAAAAACTGTTTTTT.

The rearrangement joins TRBV6-1 to TRBJ1-2; TRBD1 might be the D (6 bases). Germline V CDR1 and CDR2: MNHNS, SASEGT. The V end lost 2 bases, the J end lost 2 bases, and 9 bases lay between the germline ends. The CDR3 spans 14 residues. CDR3 sequence: CASSELQGNYGYTF. CDR3 DNA: TGTGCCAGCAGTGAATTACAGGGAAACTATGGCTACACCTTC.